The present T cell receptor beta chain was sequenced within a study of blood T cell repertoires in COVID-19. Whole-study context: The United States, Italy and Spain were the sources of the acute and convalescent COVID-19 samples. From T cells, B-cell-depleted T cells, or PBMCs came the material, which was cDNA or gDNA.

Original processing notes: Nucleated cell counts were estimated from reference gene primer amplification. TCRdb's table, derived via immunoSEQ multiplex PCR, lists solely in-frame clones and lacks some. V, J and clone size reflect that table, while D and trimming were determined from the DNA. The data show over 400,000 clones, approximately 85% seen once. CDR1 and CDR2 from the germline V gene are SQVTM and ANQGSEA. V was clipped by 7 bases and J by 2 bases, with 20 bases between them. CDR3 size: 15 residues. This clone was counted once. Sequencing was done on a sample of peripheral blood. The clonotype originates from a human donor in a cohort sampled during active COVID-19. The J gene is TRBJ1-1, the V gene TRBV29-1; D might be TRBD1 (5 bases). CDR3 in amino acids: CSGRYLGGENTEAFF. The CDR3 nucleotides read TGCAGCGGACGCTATTTGGGGGGGGAAAACACTGAAGCTTTCTTT.